This T cell receptor (beta chain) was recovered during a study of persistence of HIV-infected CD4 T cells. Overall study results and limits: Compared with CD3/CD28-stimulated cells, CMV- and Gag-responding cells showed lower TCRbeta richness.

Sequencing used immunoSEQ version 4 in survey mode. TCRdb's copy holds only in-frame clones and misses some; the assay was immunoSEQ multiplex PCR. The sample carries 35,000 to 40,000 clones, about nine tenths recorded once. The J segment lost 2 bases and the V segment lost 5 bases, leaving 9 bases of the junction unmatched. This CDR3 is built from 16 residues. Per the germline V gene, CDR1 is SNHLY and CDR2 is FYNNEI. As concerns this clone: Its target is not known.

Cells were stimulated nonspecifically with anti-CD3/anti-CD28 magnetic beads. Sorting of responding CD4+ T cells relied on upregulated CD40 ligand together with CD69. The chain uses TRBV2 and TRBJ2-3, with TRBD2 identical over 8 bases. This clonotype was sampled from an adult man with HIV who was CMV-seropositive. Here the sequenced sample was CD4+ T cells sorted from PBMCs after approximately 19-hour stimulation, taken from a patient who received antiretroviral therapy. This CDR3 reads CASSTGTRETTDTQYF. CDR3 bases: TGTGCCAGCAGTACGGGGACTAGAGAAACCACAGATACGCAGTATTTT.